The 21 T cell receptor beta chains presented below share a single source sample, sequenced in a study of T cells in Graves' hyperthyroidism and ophthalmopathy. From RNA transcripts, TCR beta CDR3 regions were amplified. HTBI primers were used for first-round RT-PCR of the TCR CDR3. TCRdb re-derived calls from the multiplex PCR reads in MiXCR, one entry per CDR3 protein. Seen here are more than 500,000 distinct CDR3 sequences, 40% to 55% observed once, and the top ten hold around 20%. Sequenced material: peripheral blood or thyroid tissue (not recorded which). The receptors derive from an adult woman with Graves' disease, either hyperthyroidism or ophthalmopathy (not recorded which).

This clonotype showed up just a few times. The chain recombines TRBV15 with TRBJ2-6, with D uncertain. CDR1 is LNHNV and CDR2 is YYDKDF in the germline V gene (reference sequence). The CDR3 covers 15 residues. V was shortened by 4 bases and J by 0 bases, with 7 bases between the two germline ends. The CDR3 region has the DNA TGTGCCACCAGCAAAGCAGACTCTGGGGCCAACGTCCTGACTTTC. It encodes CATSKADSGANVLTF. The full variable domain, its missing parts supplied by reference TRBV15 and TRBJ2-6, is DAMVIQNPRYQVTQFGKPVTLSCSQTLNHNVMYWYQQKSSQAPKLLFHYYDKDFNNEADTPDNFQSRRPNTSFCFLDIRSPGLGDTAMYLCATSKADSGANVLTFGAGSRLTVL.

At least ten counts were recorded for this clonotype. The genes are TRBV2 and TRBJ1-1, with D tentatively TRBD1 (6 bases). Germline V gene sequence: CDR1 SNHLY, CDR2 FYNNEI. CDR3 length equals 13 residues. Trimming left V 6 bases short and J 8 bases short, with 16 bases between. The CDR3 DNA reads TGTGCCAGCAGCGAGGGACATTCGTCAGAAGCTTTCTTT. It is translated as CASSEGHSSEAFF. The whole variable domain, remainder taken from reference TRBV2 and TRBJ1-1, is EPEVTQTPSHQVTQMGQEVILRCVPISNHLYFYWYRQILGQKVEFLVSFYNNEISEKSEIFDDQFSVERPDGSNFTLKIRSTKLEDSAMYFCASSEGHSSEAFFGQGTRLTVV.

The chain combines TRBV11-2 with TRBJ1-4, with D hard to call. Trimming removed 5 bases from V and 5 bases from J, with 18 bases in between. Germline V gene lookup returns CDR1 SGHAT and CDR2 FQNNGV. CDR3 size: 16 residues. The CDR3 here is CASSPANLWENEKLFF. The CDR3 coding sequence is TGTGCCAGCAGCCCCGCAAACCTGTGGGAGAATGAAAAACTGTTTTTT.

This clonotype showed up many times. The chain links TRBV12-3 or TRBV12-4 to TRBJ1-1; a weak D match, TRBD1 (6 bases). With 3 bases removed from V and 8 bases from J, the gap between germline ends came to 19 bases. The CDR3 loop spans 15 amino acids. CDR3: CASSFDQGIRAEAFF. In DNA form, the CDR3 reads TGTGCCAGCAGTTTTGACCAGGGGATAAGAGCGGAAGCTTTCTTT.

This clonotype was observed a handful of times. The J gene is TRBJ2-7, the V gene TRBV20-1; D is possibly TRBD1 (6 bases). The CDR3 is 11 amino acids. Trimming left V 5 bases short and J 3 bases short, with 8 bases between. In germline, CDR1 is DFQATT, CDR2 SNEGSKA (reference sequence). As DNA, the CDR3 is TGCAGTGCTGCACAGGGCTACGAGCAGTACTTC. Translation: CSAAQGYEQYF.

Turning to this clonotype: Because it lacks the conserved phenylalanine or tryptophan at the end, this CDR3 is likely a read error. V usage is TRBV13 and J usage is TRBJ1-1; D remains unclear. CDR3 length: 13 residues. Germline V CDR1 and CDR2: PRHDT, FYEKMQ (reference sequence). The CDR3 DNA is TGTACCAGCAGTCGGGCCGGGAACACTGAAGCTTTCTCT. Encoded protein: CTSSRAGNTEAFS.

This clonotype has just a few counts. The chain uses TRBV11-1 and TRBJ1-4; maybe TRBD1 (5 bases). The germline gives CDR1 SGHAT, CDR2 FQDESV (reference sequence). V lost 1 base, J lost 5 bases, and 11 bases lay in between. The CDR3 loop spans 15 amino acids. CDR3 coding DNA: TGTGCCAGCAGCTTAGGGGGACGGACGAATGAAAAACTGTTTTTT. This encodes CASSLGGRTNEKLFF.

Notes on this clonotype: The conserved final phenylalanine or tryptophan is absent from the CDR3, which likely points to a read error. The DNA is omitted, as the CDR3 cannot be located on it reliably, and the CDR3 follows TCRdb's listing. The chain uses TRBV20-1 and TRBJ1-2. The CDR3 is 10 residues long, ends included. Germline V gene lookup returns CDR1 DFQATT and CDR2 SNEGSKA (reference sequence). CDR3 region: CSARDSEGVY.

J is TRBJ2-7 and V is TRBV6-5; D may be TRBD1 or TRBD2 (5 bases each). Germline CDR1 and CDR2: MNHEY and SVGAGI. The CDR3 contains 12 residues. Trimming pared 4 bases from V and 10 bases from J, leaving 14 bases between. CDR3 in DNA: TGTGCCAGCAGTTCCACCCGGGACGTCCAGTACTTC. This encodes CASSSTRDVQYF.

The J gene is TRBJ1-2, the V gene TRBV25-1; tentative D call: TRBD1 (6 bases). The germline V and J ends were trimmed by 1 base and 8 bases, with 14 bases remaining between them. Germline V gives CDR1 MGHDK, CDR2 SYGVNS. The CDR3 spans 14 residues. The CDR3 is CASSESGGLEGYTF. In DNA, the CDR3 is TGTGCCAGCAGTGAATCCGGGGGGCTAGAGGGCTACACCTTC.

The CDR3 loop is CAVRTKPGASYEQYF. CDR3 nucleotides: TGTGCCGTAAGAACGAAGCCGGGAGCGAGCTACGAGCAGTACTTC. The chain combines TRBV10-3 with TRBJ2-7, with D perhaps matching TRBD2 (6 bases). Germline V CDR1 and CDR2: ENHRY, SYGVKD. CDR3 size: 15 residues. V was cut by 11 bases and J by 3 bases, with 23 bases left in between.

This clonotype was found a few times. V and J are TRBV19 and TRBJ1-1, with D unclear. V lost 3 bases and J 2 bases, leaving 4 bases between the germline ends. The V gene's germline CDR1 is LNHDA and CDR2 SQIVND (reference sequence). The CDR3 contains 12 residues. Here the CDR3 DNA reads TGTGCCAGTAGTATCTACAACACTGAAGCTTTCTTT. Its translation is CASSIYNTEAFF.

This clonotype was picked up many times. The chain has TRBV5-1 and TRBJ2-7; D unresolved. The germline V and J ends were trimmed by 2 bases and 2 bases, with 14 bases remaining between them. The V gene's germline CDR1 is SGHRS and CDR2 YFSETQ. The CDR3 has 15 residues. DNA for the CDR3: TGCGCCAGCAGCTTTTCCAGGATATCGGCCTACGAGCAGTACTTC. As protein: CASSFSRISAYEQYF.

This clonotype was recorded at least ten times. The chain is built from TRBV2 and TRBJ1-2, with D perhaps TRBD1 (5 bases). Germline values: CDR1 SNHLY, CDR2 FYNNEI. Trimming removed 7 bases from V and 2 bases from J, with 17 bases in between. The CDR3 runs 15 residues. The CDR3: CASTERGLKNYGYTF. CDR3 bases: TGTGCCAGCACCGAGCGGGGACTCAAAAACTATGGCTACACCTTC. Full variable domain (remainder filled in from reference TRBV2 and TRBJ1-2): EPEVTQTPSHQVTQMGQEVILRCVPISNHLYFYWYRQILGQKVEFLVSFYNNEISEKSEIFDDQFSVERPDGSNFTLKIRSTKLEDSAMYFCASTERGLKNYGYTFGSGTRLTVV.

This clonotype was picked up many times. The V and J genes are TRBV20-1 and TRBJ1-2; D unclear. Between the trimmed V and J ends, which lost 2 bases and 4 bases, there was a span of 17 bases. Germline values: CDR1 DFQATT, CDR2 SNEGSKA (reference sequence). The CDR3 sequence is 15 residues long. CDR3 region: CSARILAPQTYGYTF. CDR3 nucleotides: TGCAGTGCTAGAATCTTAGCCCCCCAAACCTATGGCTACACCTTC.

This clonotype was seen a handful of times. The chain links TRBV29-1 to TRBJ1-2, with TRBD1 as a possible D gene (6 bases). Germline values: CDR1 SQVTM, CDR2 ANQGSEA. Trimming took off 4 bases at V and 2 bases at J, with 23 bases between the two ends. The CDR3 spans 17 residues. As DNA, the CDR3 is TGCAGCGTTGCGCATTACCCCTGGACAGCAAGCAACTATGGCTACACCTTC. It codes for CSVAHYPWTASNYGYTF. Variable domain in full (rest from reference TRBV29-1 and TRBJ1-2): SAVISQKPSRDICQRGTSLTIQCQVDSQVTMMFWYRQQPGQSLTLIATANQGSEATYESGFVIDKFPISRPNLTFSTLTVSNMSPEDSSIYLCSVAHYPWTASNYGYTFGSGTRLTVV.

The genes are TRBV7-2 and TRBJ1-1; D is unclear. CDR1 and CDR2 (germline): SGHTA, FQGNSA. Trimming stripped 4 bases from V and 3 bases from J, with 15 bases between. This CDR3 region has 15 residues. CDR3 region: CASSSYRTLDTEAFF. The CDR3 DNA reads TGTGCCAGCAGCTCTTATAGGACGCTGGACACTGAAGCTTTCTTT.

About this clonotype itself: The conserved phenylalanine or tryptophan normally closing the CDR3 is absent here, so this likely arose from a read error. As DNA, the CDR3 is TGTGCCAGCAGCTTGGGCGCCTCCTACGAGCAGTACCTC. Residues: CASSLGASYEQYL. This chain links TRBV7-6 with TRBJ2-7; unclear D gene. The CDR3 loop spans 13 amino acids. CDR1 SGHVS and CDR2 FNYEAQ come from the germline V gene. V gave up 3 bases and J gave up 0 bases, with 6 bases separating them.

V is TRBV25-1 and J is TRBJ2-7; TRBD2 matches 9 bases. The CDR3 length is 16 residues. Looked up from germline, CDR1 is MGHDK and CDR2 is SYGVNS. The CDR3 region has the DNA TGTGCTAGAGATCCTGGGAGCGGGAGGCTTTTCGCCGAGCAGTACTTC. Its translation: CARDPGSGRLFAEQYF.

This clonotype turned up a few times. The chain is built from TRBV9 and TRBJ2-7, with TRBD1 matching over 11 bases. This CDR3 has 14 residues. V shed 2 bases and J 5 bases; nucleotides not matched to a gene: 3. Per germline, CDR1 SGDLS and CDR2 YYNGEE. The CDR3: CASSVGQGANEQYF. DNA of the CDR3: TGTGCCAGCAGCGTCGGACAGGGGGCGAACGAGCAGTACTTC. Full variable domain (outside the CDR3, taken from reference TRBV9 and TRBJ2-7): DSGVTQTPKHLITATGQRVTLRCSPRSGDLSVYWYQQSLDQGLQFLIQYYNGEERAKGNILERFSAQQFPDLHSELNLSSLELGDSALYFCASSVGQGANEQYFGPGTRLTVT.

This chain joins TRBV24-1 and TRBJ1-5; no definite D call. The germline V and J ends were trimmed by 8 bases and 3 bases, with 19 bases remaining between them. The CDR3 runs 16 residues. Germline CDR1 and CDR2: KGHDR and SFDVKD. In nucleotides, the CDR3 is TGTGCCACCACAAAAACCGACGGGATCCACAATCAGCCCCAGCATTTT. Amino acid sequence: CATTKTDGIHNQPQHF.